This TCR beta chain derives from a study of blood T cell repertoires in COVID-19. V lost 7 bases and J 6 bases, leaving 9 bases between the germline ends. The CDR3 runs 11 residues. Germline assignment: CDR1 SQVTM and CDR2 ANQGSEA. Cohorts were assigned according to the clinical history that participants reported. Produced via immunoSEQ multiplex PCR; TCRdb's table is partial and in-frame only. This sample has about 210,000 clones, with roughly four fifths found just once. The sequenced sample consisted of PBMCs or T cells enriched from blood (not recorded which). J is TRBJ2-2 and V is TRBV29-1; tentative D call: TRBD2 (6 bases). The receptor comes from a man aged 35 to 55 who had recovered from COVID-19. The CDR3 spells CSGREAGELFF. The CDR3 DNA follows: TGCAGCGGCAGGGAGGCCGGGGAGCTGTTTTTT.